These 24 T cell receptor beta chains originate from one sample sequenced in a study of identical twins. TCRdb fed the 5' RACE reads into MiXCR, producing one record per CDR3 protein. The data show around 280,000 distinct CDR3 sequences, around 8.8% seen once. These data were also reused for a study on yellow fever vaccine responses in identical twins.

The specimen sequenced was memory (CD45RO+) T cells sorted from blood. Receptors were obtained from a woman in her late teens or twenties in good health.

This chain joins TRBV6-2 or TRBV6-3 and TRBJ2-1; D remains unclear. CDR1 and CDR2 (germline): MNHEY, SVGEGT. The CDR3 is made up of 14 amino acids. V lost 2 bases to trimming and J lost 4 bases, with 9 bases between them. CDR3 region: CASSYGTEYNEQFF. The CDR3 DNA reads as TGTGCCAGCAGTTACGGAACGGAGTACAATGAGCAGTTCTTC.

The rearrangement links TRBV12-5 to TRBJ1-5; 7 bases match TRBD1. V lost 7 bases to trimming and J lost 6 bases; unmatched junction nucleotides: 6. The CDR3 has 13 residues. Germline CDR1 and CDR2: LGHNT and FRNRAP. The CDR3 protein is CASEVGGGQPQHF. As DNA, the CDR3 is TGTGCTAGTGAGGTAGGGGGCGGTCAGCCCCAGCATTTT.

The table lists this clonotype with a few counts. This chain links TRBV25-1 with TRBJ2-5; a weak D match, TRBD1 (5 bases). CDR1 is MGHDK, CDR2 SYGVNS, per germline. V was pared by 4 bases and J by 1 base, with 22 bases between. The CDR3 has 18 amino acids. CDR3 protein: CASSAPSARQGTQETQYF. The CDR3 nucleotides read TGTGCCAGCAGTGCCCCGTCGGCCAGGCAGGGAACCCAAGAGACCCAGTACTTC.

This sequence joins TRBV2 and TRBJ2-5; D unresolved. Germline V lookup: CDR1 SNHLY, CDR2 FYNNEI. V was pared by 4 bases and J by 5 bases, with 17 bases between. The CDR3 has 15 residues. In nucleotides, the CDR3 is TGTGCCAGCAGTGGGCATTCATCAGGACCGGAGACCCAGTACTTC. Translated, it gives CASSGHSSGPETQYF. The full variable domain, with the rest looked up from reference TRBV2 and TRBJ2-5, is EPEVTQTPSHQVTQMGQEVILRCVPISNHLYFYWYRQILGQKVEFLVSFYNNEISEKSEIFDDQFSVERPDGSNFTLKIRSTKLEDSAMYFCASSGHSSGPETQYFGPGTRLLVL.

This clonotype was counted many times. The chain has TRBV5-5 and TRBJ1-5; D is possibly TRBD1 (5 bases). Germline loops: CDR1 SGHKS, CDR2 YYEKEE (reference sequence). The CDR3 is 15 residues long. Trimming left V 1 base short and J 0 bases short, with 8 bases between. This CDR3 is CASSLIRDSNQPQHF. CDR3 in DNA: TGTGCCAGCAGCTTGATCAGGGATAGCAATCAGCCCCAGCATTTT.

This clonotype occurred many times. This sequence joins TRBV12-3 or TRBV12-4 and TRBJ2-7; TRBD1 matches 7 bases. Trimming cost V 7 bases and J 12 bases; bases outside gene matches: 18. The length of the CDR3 is 14 residues. The CDR3 region is CASTPNRGYPWLYF. The CDR3 nucleotides are TGTGCCAGCACCCCCAACAGGGGCTACCCTTGGCTGTACTTC.

This clonotype was counted many times. This chain links TRBV4-1 with TRBJ1-5; D is uncertain. The CDR3 covers 14 residues. V was cut by 0 bases and J by 10 bases, with 13 bases left in between. The germline V gene has CDR1 MGHRA and CDR2 YSYEKL. The chain's CDR3 is CASSQDLGRGPQHF. CDR3 nucleotides: TGCGCCAGCAGCCAAGATCTGGGTCGTGGCCCCCAGCATTTT.

This clonotype was recorded a few times. V gene TRBV12-3 or TRBV12-4 combines with J gene TRBJ2-1, with 8 nucleotides matching TRBD2. The CDR3 loop spans 15 amino acids. Trimming took 8 bases from V and 5 from J; bases not matched to a gene: 11. The CDR3 DNA follows: TGTGCCAGCCGAAGCGGGGGAGGGCCCCACAATGAGCAGTTCTTC. Amino acid sequence: CASRSGGGPHNEQFF.

This clonotype has a handful of counts. The chain has TRBV7-6 and TRBJ2-3; TRBD1 aligns across 8 bases. The CDR3 loop spans 18 amino acids. CDR1 is SGHVS and CDR2 is FNYEAQ in the germline V gene. The V gene end was trimmed by 5 bases and the J gene end by 1 base; junction bases not matched to a gene: 14. The CDR3 bases are TGTGCCAGCAGCCCACGCCCCCCGACAGGGGTCCGCACAGATACGCAGTATTTT. This encodes CASSPRPPTGVRTDTQYF.

The J gene is TRBJ2-1, the V gene TRBV20-1; the D is unclear. The CDR3 covers 10 residues. Trimming cost V 0 bases and J 6 bases, with 0 bases left between them. In germline, CDR1 is DFQATT, CDR2 SNEGSKA (reference sequence). The CDR3 is CSARDNEQFF. For the CDR3, the DNA is TGCAGTGCTAGAGACAATGAGCAGTTCTTC.

This clonotype was seen ten or more times. The V call is TRBV5-1, the J call TRBJ1-4; a weak D match, TRBD1 (6 bases). Looked up from germline, CDR1 is SGHRS and CDR2 is YFSETQ. This CDR3 has 15 residues. Deletions cut 7 bases from V and 3 bases from J, with 16 bases between. CDR3 DNA: TGCGCCAGCGGCAGTAGGGGGGATCCTAATGAAAAACTGTTTTTT. It translates to CASGSRGDPNEKLFF. The complete variable domain, with remaining parts taken from reference TRBV5-1 and TRBJ1-4, reads KAGVTQTPRYLIKTRGQQVTLSCSPISGHRSVSWYQQTPGQGLQFLFEYFSETQRNKGNFPGRFSGRQFSNSRSEMNVSTLELGDSALYLCASGSRGDPNEKLFFGSGTQLSVL.

This clonotype has more than one count but fewer than ten. Written as DNA, the CDR3 is TGCAGTGCCGCCAAACAGGGGACCTACGAGCAGTACTTC. Translating it yields CSAAKQGTYEQYF. The V call is TRBV20-1, the J call TRBJ2-7; 7 nucleotides line up with TRBD1. There are 13 residues in the CDR3. V shed 6 bases, J shed 2 bases, and the junction held 7 bases outside the gene matches. Germline V gene data show CDR1 as DFQATT and CDR2 as SNEGSKA (reference sequence).

V gene TRBV27 combines with J gene TRBJ1-2; TRBD1 agrees at 7 bases. Losses at the gene ends were 0 bases for V and 6 bases for J; bases not matched to a gene: 10. The CDR3 totals 16 residues. Looked up from germline, CDR1 is MNHEY and CDR2 is SMNVEV (reference sequence). This chain's CDR3 is CASSLSGTVSRDGYTF. The CDR3 DNA reads as TGTGCCAGCAGTTTATCCGGGACAGTCTCAAGAGATGGCTACACCTTC.

The chain uses TRBV6-1 and TRBJ1-2, with 7 bases lining up with TRBD1. The CDR3 covers 15 residues. With 3 bases clipped from V and 5 bases from J, the junction kept 9 bases outside the gene matches. Per the germline V gene, CDR1 is MNHNS and CDR2 is SASEGT. CDR3 nucleotide sequence: TGTGCCAGCAGTGAGGGGACAGCAGCGCTATATGGCTACACCTTC. Residues: CASSEGTAALYGYTF.

Many counts were recorded for this clonotype. V gene TRBV11-2 combines with J gene TRBJ1-4; TRBD1 might be the D (6 bases). CDR3 length: 16 amino acids. Trimming took 5 bases from V and 7 from J, leaving 20 bases between them. Germline V gives CDR1 SGHAT, CDR2 FQNNGV. The CDR3 protein is CASSPSRQGLSEKLFF. The CDR3 coding sequence is TGTGCCAGCAGCCCTAGCCGTCAGGGGTTAAGTGAAAAACTGTTTTTT.

Of note for this clonotype: This could be a read error, since a much larger clone is one nucleotide away. The chain carries TRBV9 and TRBJ2-7, with D possibly matching TRBD2 (5 bases). Germline loops: CDR1 SGDLS, CDR2 YYNGEE. This CDR3 is 14 amino acids long. CDR3 DNA sequence: TGTGCCAGCAGCGTAGAAGGGTCGGGGTACGAGCTGTACTTC. It is translated as CASSVEGSGYELYF. Full variable domain (remainder filled in from reference TRBV9 and TRBJ2-7): DSGVTQTPKHLITATGQRVTLRCSPRSGDLSVYWYQQSLDQGLQFLIQYYNGEERAKGNILERFSAQQFPDLHSELNLSSLELGDSALYFCASSVEGSGYELYFGPGTRLTVT.

V is TRBV28 and J is TRBJ1-6; D is perhaps TRBD1 (5 bases). CDR1 MDHEN and CDR2 SYDVKM come from the germline V gene. CDR3 length: 16 residues. Deletions cut 3 bases from V and 10 bases from J, with 19 bases between. The CDR3 bases are TGTGCCAGCAGTTTCAGGGCAAATTGGATATGGTCACCCCTCCACTTT. Its protein product is CASSFRANWIWSPLHF.

There are many counts of this clonotype. The chain couples TRBV20-1 to TRBJ2-7, with 8 nucleotides matching TRBD2. Germline-derived CDR1 and CDR2 are DFQATT and SNEGSKA (reference sequence). The CDR3 consists of 11 residues. After removal of 7 bases from V and 2 bases from J, the junction contained 1 base not matched to a gene. DNA for the CDR3: TGCAGTGAAGCGGGAGCCTACGAGCAGTACTTC. It translates to CSEAGAYEQYF.

This clonotype was observed at least ten times. The chain has TRBV6-1 and TRBJ2-7; D is unclear. The germline V gene encodes CDR1 MNHNS and CDR2 SASEGT. V lost 3 bases to trimming and J lost 0 bases, with 12 bases between them. The CDR3 loop spans 15 amino acids. The CDR3 region is CASSDSPTSSYEQYV. The CDR3 nucleotides are TGTGCCAGCAGTGATAGTCCGACCTCCTCCTACGAGCAGTACGTC.

This clonotype has a count of ten or more. This chain links TRBV12-3 or TRBV12-4 with TRBJ2-1; D gene ambiguous. The CDR3 has 16 residues. Trimming shortened V by 7 bases and J by 0 bases, and 16 bases separated the two germline ends. CDR3 nucleotide sequence: TGTGCCAGCACAGATATCCGGGCTAGCTCCTACAATGAGCAGTTCTTC. Its translation: CASTDIRASSYNEQFF.

This chain joins TRBV20-1 and TRBJ1-6; D unresolved. The V gene's germline CDR1 is DFQATT and CDR2 SNEGSKA (reference sequence). The CDR3 has 16 residues. V was cut by 0 bases and J by 8 bases, with 17 bases left in between. This chain's CDR3 is CSAREDFTDVYSPLHF. CDR3 DNA sequence: TGCAGTGCTAGAGAGGATTTTACGGACGTATATTCACCCCTCCACTTT.

This clonotype was recorded at least ten times. The rearrangement joins TRBV7-9 to TRBJ2-7, with 11 bases identical to TRBD2. From germline, CDR1 is SEHNR and CDR2 FQNEAQ (reference sequence). After removal of 5 bases from V and 1 base from J, the junction contained 7 bases not matched to a gene. CDR3 length equals 16 residues. The CDR3 spells CASSGPGLADSYEQYF. The CDR3, as DNA: TGTGCCAGCAGCGGACCGGGACTAGCGGATTCCTACGAGCAGTACTTC.

This rearrangement joins TRBV20-1 to TRBJ2-1, with TRBD1 identical over 8 bases. Losses at the gene ends were 0 bases for V and 7 bases for J; bases not matched to a gene: 5. CDR1 is DFQATT and CDR2 is SNEGSKA in the germline V gene (reference sequence). CDR3 size: 14 residues. The DNA of the CDR3 is TGCAGTGCTAGAGACCGGACAGGGAGGAATGAGCAGTTCTTC. Residues: CSARDRTGRNEQFF.

This clonotype occurred many times. The chain employs TRBV29-1 and TRBJ2-1; D tentatively fits TRBD1 or TRBD2 (6 bases each). V was trimmed by 8 bases and J by 7 bases, leaving 12 bases between them. CDR1 and CDR2 (germline): SQVTM, ANQGSEA. The CDR3 extends over 11 amino acids. The CDR3 loop is CSSGGGNEQFF. Written as DNA, the CDR3 is TGCAGCTCCGGAGGGGGAAATGAGCAGTTCTTC.